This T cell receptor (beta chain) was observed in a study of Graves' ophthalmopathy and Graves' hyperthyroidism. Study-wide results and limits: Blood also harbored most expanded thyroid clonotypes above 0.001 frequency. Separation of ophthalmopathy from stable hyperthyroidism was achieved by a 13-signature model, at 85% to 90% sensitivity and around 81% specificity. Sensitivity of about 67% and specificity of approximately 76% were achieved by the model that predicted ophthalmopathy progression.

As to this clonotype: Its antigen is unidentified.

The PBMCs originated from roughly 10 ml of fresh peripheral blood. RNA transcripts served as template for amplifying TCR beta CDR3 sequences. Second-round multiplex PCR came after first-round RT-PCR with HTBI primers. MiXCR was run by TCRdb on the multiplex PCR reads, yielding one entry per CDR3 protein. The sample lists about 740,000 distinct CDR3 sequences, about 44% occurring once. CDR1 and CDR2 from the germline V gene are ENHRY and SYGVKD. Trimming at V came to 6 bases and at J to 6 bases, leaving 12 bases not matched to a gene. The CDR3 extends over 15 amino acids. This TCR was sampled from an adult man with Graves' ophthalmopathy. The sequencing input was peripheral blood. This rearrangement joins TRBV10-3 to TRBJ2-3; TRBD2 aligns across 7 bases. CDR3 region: CAIRFAGDAPDTQYF. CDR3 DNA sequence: TGTGCCATCAGATTTGCGGGGGACGCACCCGATACGCAGTATTTT.